The clone carrying this TCR beta chain was detected many times. Its antigen is unknown. This sample was included in a study of T-cell memory formation after mild COVID-19. The study's findings and limits: Nothing confirmed that second-wave clones peaking on day 37 were specific for SARS-CoV-2. The main location of contracting CD4+ clones was CM and EM, and that of contracting CD8+ clones was EMRA.

MiXCR, applied by TCRdb to the 5' RACE reads, yields one record per CDR3 protein. The table includes a few hundred thousand distinct CDR3 sequences, roughly 27% detected once. The CDR3 is 15 amino acids. J was trimmed by 8 bases and V by 5 bases; bases with no gene match: 10. What was sequenced was PBMCs or a T cell subset sorted from them (not recorded which). The receptor comes from an adult woman who had mild COVID-19 (a few samples of this study predate the infection). Cell type and time point are not known. J is TRBJ2-1 and V is TRBV12-3 or TRBV12-4; 9 bases line up with TRBD2. CDR3 nucleotide sequence: TGTGCCAGCAGTCCTAGCGGGAACCTCCGGGATGAGCAGTTCTTC. Amino acid sequence: CASSPSGNLRDEQFF.